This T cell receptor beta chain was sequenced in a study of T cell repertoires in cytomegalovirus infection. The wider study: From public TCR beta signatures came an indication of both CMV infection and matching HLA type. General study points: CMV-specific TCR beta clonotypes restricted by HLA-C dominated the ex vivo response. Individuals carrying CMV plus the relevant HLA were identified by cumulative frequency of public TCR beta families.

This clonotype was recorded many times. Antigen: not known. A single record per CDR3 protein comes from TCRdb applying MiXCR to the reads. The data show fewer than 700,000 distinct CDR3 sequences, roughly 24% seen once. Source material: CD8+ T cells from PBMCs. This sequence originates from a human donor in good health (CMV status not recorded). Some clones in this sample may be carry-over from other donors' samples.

In DNA form, the CDR3 reads TGTGCCAGCAGCTTAGAAGACTTCGCGAACACCGGGGAGCTGTTTTTT. Amino acids: CASSLEDFANTGELFF. The rearrangement uses TRBV7-2 and TRBJ2-2; no firm D call. Germline V CDR1 and CDR2: SGHTA, FQGNSA. Trimming left V 1 base short and J 0 bases short, with 9 bases between. The CDR3 sequence is 16 residues long.